These T cell receptor beta chains were read from a single sample in a study of T-cell reconstitution after alpha-beta-depleted transplantation in children. TCRdb independently ran MiXCR on the PCR reads; one entry per CDR3 protein. Of a few hundred thousand distinct CDR3 sequences in the sample, over 20% were seen once. The specimen comprised PBMCs, sampled before TCRalphabeta/CD19-depleted stem cell transplant. These receptor sequences come from a boy younger than two with Wiskott-Aldrich syndrome, due to receive a stem cell transplant. The CDR3 runs from the conserved cysteine through the conserved F or W. The D gene is left open where the match is weak. Clone size is shown for a subset of rows, as once, few, many or a class of expanded clone.

V,size,J,D,DNA,CDR3
TRBV5-1,.,TRBJ1-2,.,TGCGCCAGCAGCTTGTATACAGGCGAAAACTATGGCTACACCTTC,CASSLYTGENYGYTF
TRBV20-1,few,TRBJ2-7,.,TGCAGTGCTAGAGGCGGAGAAGGATCCACCTACGAGCAGTACTTC,CSARGGEGSTYEQYF
TRBV12-3/TRBV12-4,few,TRBJ2-3,.,TGTGCCAGCAGCCCGCTTCTAGGGCCCCTCACAGATACGCAGTATTTT,CASSPLLGPLTDTQYF
TRBV5-1,.,TRBJ2-1,TRBD2,TGCGCCAGCAGCTTGGTGGGGACTAGCGGGACGGGTGAGCAGTTCTTC,CASSLVGTSGTGEQFF
TRBV15,.,TRBJ2-5,.,TGTGCCACCAGCAGAGATCCATTAGCAACCGAGACCCAGTACTTC,CATSRDPLATETQYF
TRBV6-1,few,TRBJ1-3,.,TGTGCCAGCAGTGACAGGGCCACTGGAAACACCATATATTTT,CASSDRATGNTIYF
TRBV5-1,.,TRBJ2-1,TRBD1,TGCGCCAGCAGCGGGGGGACAGGGATGACCTACAATGAGCAGTTCTTC,CASSGGTGMTYNEQFF
TRBV28,.,TRBJ1-5,.,TGTGCCAGCAGTTTAAGGAGCGGGGTTGGCAATCAGCCCCAGCATTTT,CASSLRSGVGNQPQHF
TRBV30,few,TRBJ2-2,.,TGTGCCTTGAATAAGGGTCCCGGACACCGCGCGAACACCGGGGAGCTGTTTTTT,CALNKGPGHRANTGELFF
TRBV20-1,.,TRBJ2-7,.,TGCAGTGCTCTAGACGGTTCCTACGAGCAGTACTTC,CSALDGSYEQYF
TRBV7-8,.,TRBJ1-1,.,TGTGCCAGCAGCTTACGGGGGGCTTACGGGAACACTGAAGCTTTCTTT,CASSLRGAYGNTEAFF
TRBV29-1,.,TRBJ1-4,TRBD1,TGCAGCGTAGAAGACAGGGGGGAAAAACTGTTTTTT,CSVEDRGEKLFF
TRBV20-1,few,TRBJ2-7,.,TGCAGTGCGAACCCCAGTGCGGGGACCTACGAGCAGTACTTC,CSANPSAGTYEQYF
TRBV29-1,.,TRBJ2-5,TRBD2,TGCAGCGTTGAAGATCAGGCGGGAGTAGAGACCCAGTACTTC,CSVEDQAGVETQYF
TRBV29-1,.,TRBJ1-1,.,TGCAGCGTTTTCGGGGCTGAAGCTTTCTTT,CSVFGAEAFF
TRBV27,few,TRBJ1-1,.,TGTGCCAGCAGTTTCGGGCACCCAATAGGGGTGAACACTGAAGCTTTCTTT,CASSFGHPIGVNTEAFF
TRBV5-1,.,TRBJ2-3,.,TGCGCCAGCAGCTTGGTGTTAGCTGTCCCAGATACGCAGTATTTT,CASSLVLAVPDTQYF
TRBV4-1,few,TRBJ1-5,.,TGCGCCAGCAGCCAAGTTGATGGCAGGAGGGATCAGCCCCAGCATTTT,CASSQVDGRRDQPQHF
TRBV3-1,.,TRBJ2-5,.,TGTGCCAGCAGCCAATTCAATGGGGAGGAGACCCAGTACTTC,CASSQFNGEETQYF
TRBV4-1,.,TRBJ2-3,.,TGCGCCAGCAGCCAAGTCCTTACTGCGGCCACAGATACGCAGTATTTT,CASSQVLTAATDTQYF
TRBV7-2,.,TRBJ1-1,TRBD1,TGTGCCAGCGATCGAGGGAGGGGGCGGAACACTGAAGCTTTCTTT,CASDRGRGRNTEAFF
TRBV11-2,.,TRBJ1-6,.,TGTGCCAGCACAAAACGGACCGGGTCACCCCTCCACTTT,CASTKRTGSPLHF
TRBV5-1,few,TRBJ2-3,.,TGCGCCAGCAGCTTGGCCAGGGGGGAGGGCCTCACAGATACGCAGTATTTT,CASSLARGEGLTDTQYF
TRBV7-9,.,TRBJ2-1,TRBD2,TGTGCCAGCAGCTTGGGACTAGCCCACAATGAGCAGTTCTTC,CASSLGLAHNEQFF
TRBV4-2,.,TRBJ2-3,.,TGTGCCAGCAGCCGATCTGACCCAGATACGCAGTATTTT,CASSRSDPDTQYF
TRBV20-1,few,TRBJ2-1,.,TGCAGTGCTAGAGTAGGAGGGGGCGCGGCAAACCTCCACAATGAGCAGTTCTTC,CSARVGGGAANLHNEQFF
TRBV10-3,.,TRBJ2-7,.,TGTGCCATCAGGGGACCAGGGGAGTCCTACGAGCAGTACTTC,CAIRGPGESYEQYF
TRBV28,few,TRBJ2-1,TRBD1,TGTGCCAGCAGGTCGGACAGGGTATACAATGAGCAGTTCTTC,CASRSDRVYNEQFF
TRBV12-3/TRBV12-4,few,TRBJ2-3,TRBD2,TGTGCCAGCAGTTTACTAGCGGGAGGATACACAGATACGCAGTATTTT,CASSLLAGGYTDTQYF
TRBV29-1,few,TRBJ2-7,TRBD2,TGCAGCGTTGGATTGGGGTTCGGGAGGGCCCGGAACGAGCAGTACTTC,CSVGLGFGRARNEQYF
TRBV27,.,TRBJ1-2,.,TGTGCCAGCAGTCTAACCGGAACAGGATCCCATGGCTACACCTTC,CASSLTGTGSHGYTF
TRBV2,few,TRBJ2-3,.,TGTGCCAGCGGTGGGCAATGGAGCACAGATACGCAGTATTTT,CASGGQWSTDTQYF
TRBV5-1,many,TRBJ2-7,TRBD1,TGCGCCAGCAGTCTCGCCGGGACAGGGTCCTACGAGCAGTACTTC,CASSLAGTGSYEQYF
TRBV27,.,TRBJ2-4,TRBD2,TGTGCCAGCAGACGGGGGGGACCTGGGGGTTTCATTCAGTACTTC,CASRRGGPGGFIQYF
TRBV3-1,few,TRBJ2-1,.,TGTGCCAGCAGCCAATCGGGGCGCGCCTACAATGAGCAGTTCTTC,CASSQSGRAYNEQFF
TRBV5-1,few,TRBJ2-7,TRBD1,TGCGCCAGCAGCTGGTATCCGGGACAGGGGAATTTTATTGGGTCCTACGAGCAGTACTTC,CASSWYPGQGNFIGSYEQYF
TRBV12-3/TRBV12-4,.,TRBJ2-5,.,TGTGCCAGCAGTTTCAGGGATGGGGAGACCCAGTACTTC,CASSFRDGETQYF